This T cell receptor (beta chain) was obtained from a study of cytomegalovirus exposure and HLA in healthy donors. General study findings and limits: TCR beta chains numbering more than 150 were designated cytomegalovirus-associated. Prediction of most subjects' HLA-A and HLA-B alleles by TCR beta sequences was reportedly accurate. In vitro data verified three CMV-associated chains as specific for CMV antigens.

Amplification used 60 Vbeta primers and 13 Jbeta primers. Per the study methods: In a later analysis, the count reached roughly 80 million unique TCR beta chains, with approximately 10 million shared. Clones were read by immunoSEQ multiplex PCR, and TCRdb kept only the in-frame ones, dropping some. V and J calls and clone size are as listed in that table; D and trimming were resolved from the DNA. The sample records some 57,000 clones, roughly 53% being singletons. Comment on this clone: The antigen remains unidentified.

The material sequenced was PBMCs. This TCR came from a human donor in good health.

CDR3 sequence (DNA): TGTGCCAGCAGCCTGACGGGGTATCATGGCTACACCTTC. This sequence encodes CASSLTGYHGYTF. The rearrangement links TRBV11-2 to TRBJ1-2; D gene uncertain. Trimming stripped 5 bases from V and 6 bases from J, with 13 bases between. Per germline, CDR1 SGHAT and CDR2 FQNNGV. There are 13 residues in the CDR3.